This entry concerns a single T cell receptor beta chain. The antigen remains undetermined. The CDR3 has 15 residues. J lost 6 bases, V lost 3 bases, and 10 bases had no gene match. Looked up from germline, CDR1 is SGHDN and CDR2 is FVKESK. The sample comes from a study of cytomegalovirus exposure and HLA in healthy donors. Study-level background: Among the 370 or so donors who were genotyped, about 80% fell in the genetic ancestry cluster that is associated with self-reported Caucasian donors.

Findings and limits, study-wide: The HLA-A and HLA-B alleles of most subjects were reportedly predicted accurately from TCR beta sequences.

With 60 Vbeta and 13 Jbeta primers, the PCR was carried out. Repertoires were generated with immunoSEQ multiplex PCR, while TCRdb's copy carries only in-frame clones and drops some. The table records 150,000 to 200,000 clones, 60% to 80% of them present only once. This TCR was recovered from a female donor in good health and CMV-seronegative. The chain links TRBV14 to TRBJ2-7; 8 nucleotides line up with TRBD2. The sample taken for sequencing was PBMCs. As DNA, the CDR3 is TGTGCCAGCAGCCAGAGACCGGGACTAGTAACCGAGCAGTACTTC. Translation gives CASSQRPGLVTEQYF.